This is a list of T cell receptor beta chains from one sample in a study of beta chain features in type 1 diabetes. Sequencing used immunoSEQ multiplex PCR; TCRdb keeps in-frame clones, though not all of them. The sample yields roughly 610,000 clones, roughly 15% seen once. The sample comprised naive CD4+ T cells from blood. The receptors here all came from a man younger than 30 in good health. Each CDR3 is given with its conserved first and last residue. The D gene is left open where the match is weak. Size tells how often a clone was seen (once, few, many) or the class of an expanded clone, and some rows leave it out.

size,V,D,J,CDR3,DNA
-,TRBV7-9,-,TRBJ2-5,CASSLHRGVETQYF,TGTGCCAGCAGCTTACACCGGGGCGTAGAGACCCAGTACTTC
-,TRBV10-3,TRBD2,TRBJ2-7,CAVAGGAGGYEQYF,TGTGCCGTGGCAGGTGGAGCGGGAGGCTACGAGCAGTACTTC
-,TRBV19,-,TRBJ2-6,CASSITGSGANVLTF,TGTGCCAGTAGTATCACCGGCTCTGGGGCCAACGTCCTGACTTTC
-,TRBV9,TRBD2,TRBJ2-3,CASSVDSGLAGADTQYF,TGTGCCAGCAGCGTAGATAGCGGGCTAGCGGGGGCGGATACGCAGTATTTT
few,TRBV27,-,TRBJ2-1,CASRGWINEQFF,TGTGCCAGCAGAGGCTGGATCAATGAGCAGTTCTTC
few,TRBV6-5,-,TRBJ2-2,CASSPYELGRRELFF,TGTGCCAGCAGTCCCTATGAATTGGGGAGACGGGAGCTGTTTTTT
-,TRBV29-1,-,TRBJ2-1,CSGAPSRPVRDEQFF,TGCAGCGGTGCCCCCTCTCGGCCCGTGAGGGATGAGCAGTTCTTC
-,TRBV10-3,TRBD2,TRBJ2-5,CATTGGETQYF,TGTGCCACAACGGGAGGAGAGACCCAGTACTTC
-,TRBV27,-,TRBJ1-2,CASRTLGSYGYTF,TGTGCCAGCAGGACTTTGGGGAGCTATGGCTACACCTTC
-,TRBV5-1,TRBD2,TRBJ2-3,CASSLPRAGGPPDTQYF,TGCGCCAGCAGCCTACCCCGAGCGGGGGGGCCCCCAGATACGCAGTATTTT
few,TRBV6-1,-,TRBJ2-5,CASSEASLKETQYF,TGTGCCAGCAGTGAAGCGTCCTTAAAAGAGACCCAGTACTTC
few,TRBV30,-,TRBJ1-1,CAWSPENTEAFF,TGTGCCTGGAGTCCAGAGAACACTGAAGCTTTCTTT
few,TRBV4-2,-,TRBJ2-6,CASSQGTISGANVLTF,TGTGCCAGCAGCCAAGGGACGATTTCTGGGGCCAACGTCCTGACTTTC
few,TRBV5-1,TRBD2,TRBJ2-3,CASSSPRGIAETGTSTDTQYF,TGCGCCAGCAGCTCCCCGCGGGGGATAGCCGAAACCGGGACTAGCACAGATACGCAGTATTTT
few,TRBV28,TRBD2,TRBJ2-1,CASFATSVVNEQFF,TGTGCCAGCTTCGCGACTAGCGTCGTCAATGAGCAGTTCTTC